What follows is one T cell receptor (beta chain) and its context. Antigen unknown. The data were produced by immunoSEQ multiplex PCR, yet TCRdb's version contains in-frame clones alone and is incomplete. The sample consists of about 110,000 clones, about 86% of them appearing once. The data originate from a study of T cell responses to AZD1222 COVID-19 vaccine. General study points: In the spike-specific TCR repertoire, nearly half reportedly target unmutated variant regions. There were mostly white British donors and more females than males, and clonal diversity was possibly underestimated.

Trimming shortened V by 0 bases and J by 10 bases, and 12 bases separated the two germline ends. The CDR3 runs 13 residues. Germline assignment: CDR1 MNHNS and CDR2 SASEGT. The rearrangement links TRBV6-1 to TRBJ1-1, with D possibly being TRBD1 (5 bases). The sequences come from peripheral blood, collected on day 0 of AZD1222 vaccination. The clonotype originates from an adult in good health. CDR3: CASSEALRALAFF. CDR3 bases: TGTGCCAGCAGTGAAGCCCTCAGGGCTCTAGCTTTCTTT.